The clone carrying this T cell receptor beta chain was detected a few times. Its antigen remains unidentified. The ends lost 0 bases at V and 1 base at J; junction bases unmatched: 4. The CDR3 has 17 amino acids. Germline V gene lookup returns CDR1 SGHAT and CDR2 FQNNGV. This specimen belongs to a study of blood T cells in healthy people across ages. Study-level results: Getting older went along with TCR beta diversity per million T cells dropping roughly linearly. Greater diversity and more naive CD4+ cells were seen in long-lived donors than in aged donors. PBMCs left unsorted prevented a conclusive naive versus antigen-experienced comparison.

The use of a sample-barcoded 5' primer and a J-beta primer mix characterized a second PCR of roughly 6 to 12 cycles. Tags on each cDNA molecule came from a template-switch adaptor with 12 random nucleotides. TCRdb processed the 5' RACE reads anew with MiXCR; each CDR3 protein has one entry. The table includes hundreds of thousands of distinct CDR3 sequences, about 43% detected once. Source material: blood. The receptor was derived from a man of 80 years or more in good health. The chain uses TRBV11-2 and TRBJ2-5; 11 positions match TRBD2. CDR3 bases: TGTGCCAGCAGCTTAGATCTAGCGGGGGGCTCCCAAGAGACCCAGTACTTC. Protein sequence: CASSLDLAGGSQETQYF.